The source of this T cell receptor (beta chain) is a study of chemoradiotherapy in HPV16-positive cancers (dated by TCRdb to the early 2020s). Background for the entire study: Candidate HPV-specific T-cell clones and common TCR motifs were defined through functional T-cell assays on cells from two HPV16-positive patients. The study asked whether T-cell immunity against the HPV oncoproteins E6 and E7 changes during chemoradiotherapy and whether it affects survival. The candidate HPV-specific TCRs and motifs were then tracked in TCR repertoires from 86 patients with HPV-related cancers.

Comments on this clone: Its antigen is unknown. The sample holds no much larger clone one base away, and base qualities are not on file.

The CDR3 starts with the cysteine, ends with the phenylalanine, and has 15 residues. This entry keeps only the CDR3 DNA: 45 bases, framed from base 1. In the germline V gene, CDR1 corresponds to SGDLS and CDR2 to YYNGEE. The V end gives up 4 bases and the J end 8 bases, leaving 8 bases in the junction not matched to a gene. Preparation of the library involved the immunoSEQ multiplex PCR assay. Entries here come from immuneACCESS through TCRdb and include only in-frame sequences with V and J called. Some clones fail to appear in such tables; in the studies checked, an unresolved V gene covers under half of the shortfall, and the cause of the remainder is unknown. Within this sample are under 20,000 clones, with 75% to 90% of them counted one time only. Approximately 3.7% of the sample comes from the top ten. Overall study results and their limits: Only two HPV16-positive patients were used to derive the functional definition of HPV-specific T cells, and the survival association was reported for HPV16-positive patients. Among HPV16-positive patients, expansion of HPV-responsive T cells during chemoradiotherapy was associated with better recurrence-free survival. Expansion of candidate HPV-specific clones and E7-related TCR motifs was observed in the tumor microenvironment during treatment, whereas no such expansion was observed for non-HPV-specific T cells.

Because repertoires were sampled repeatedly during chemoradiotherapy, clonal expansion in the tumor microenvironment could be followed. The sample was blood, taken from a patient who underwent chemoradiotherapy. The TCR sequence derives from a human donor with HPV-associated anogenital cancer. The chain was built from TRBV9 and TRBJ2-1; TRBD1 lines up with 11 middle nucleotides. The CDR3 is CASSPSRDRGDEQFF. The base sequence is TGTGCCAGCAGCCCGTCCCGGGACAGGGGGGATGAGCAGTTCTTC.